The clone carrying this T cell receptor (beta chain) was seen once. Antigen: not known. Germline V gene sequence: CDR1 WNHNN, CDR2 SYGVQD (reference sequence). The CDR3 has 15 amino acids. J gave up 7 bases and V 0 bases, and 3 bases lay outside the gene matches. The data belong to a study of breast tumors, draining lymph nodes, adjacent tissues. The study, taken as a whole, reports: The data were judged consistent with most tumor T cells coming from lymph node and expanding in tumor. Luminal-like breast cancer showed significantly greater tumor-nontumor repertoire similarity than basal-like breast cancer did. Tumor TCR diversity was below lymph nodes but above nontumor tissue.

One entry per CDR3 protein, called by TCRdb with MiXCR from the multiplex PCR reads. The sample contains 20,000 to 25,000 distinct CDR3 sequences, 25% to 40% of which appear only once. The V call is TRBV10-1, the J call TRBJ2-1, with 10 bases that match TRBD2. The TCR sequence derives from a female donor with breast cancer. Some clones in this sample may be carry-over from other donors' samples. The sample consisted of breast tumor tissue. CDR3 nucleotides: TGCGCCAGCAGTGAGTCGGTACTAGCGGGAAATGAGCAGTTCTTC. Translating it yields CASSESVLAGNEQFF.